This entry concerns a single TCR beta chain. The target antigen is unknown. This entry is derived from a study of T cell responses to AZD1222 COVID-19 vaccine. The wider study: Second-dose timings of about 4 or about 12 weeks were pooled. Study results and limitations: Spike-specific TCR breadth and depth went up after people got two AZD1222 doses. The donor cohort was predominantly white British with a female majority, and clonal diversity may have been underestimated.

Libraries were prepared by immunoSEQ multiplex PCR; TCRdb keeps only in-frame clonotypes and omits some of them. The sample has 150,000 to 200,000 clones; 94% are singletons. The V gene's germline CDR1 is LNHDA and CDR2 SQIVND (reference sequence). The CDR3 has 15 residues. V was clipped by 3 bases and J by 0 bases, with 9 bases between them. The V and J genes are TRBV19 and TRBJ2-1, with no clear D. The sample in question was peripheral blood, obtained on day 0 of AZD1222 vaccination. The sequence was collected from an adult in good health. As DNA, the CDR3 is TGTGCCAGTAGTATCCATACGAGCTCCTACAATGAGCAGTTCTTC. Its protein product is CASSIHTSSYNEQFF.